These 21 T cell receptor beta chains share one sample of origin, sequenced in a study of control samples from healthy donors and cancer patients. The method was immunoSEQ multiplex PCR; TCRdb's version includes in-frame clones alone and lacks a portion of them. The sample has about 65,000 clones; 90% are singletons. The material sequenced was PBMCs. These receptors were taken from a woman between 45 and 65 years old with colorectal cancer.

The chain recombines TRBV12-5 with TRBJ1-3, with 7 bases lining up with TRBD1. The length of the CDR3 is 14 residues. V lost 6 bases and J lost 4; bases outside the gene matches: 6. The V gene's germline CDR1 is LGHNT and CDR2 FRNRAP. CDR3 loop: CASGRGTVGNTIYF. The CDR3 coding sequence is TGTGCTAGTGGCCGAGGGACAGTCGGAAACACCATATATTTT.

This rearrangement joins TRBV9 to TRBJ2-2; TRBD2 matches 9 bases. V lost 1 base and J lost 6; bases outside the gene matches: 4. Germline V gene sequence: CDR1 SGDLS, CDR2 YYNGEE. This CDR3 is 15 amino acids long. The CDR3 DNA sequence: TGTGCCAGCAGCGTACGCGGGGGGGCGTCCGGGGAGCTGTTTTTT. It yields the protein CASSVRGGASGELFF.

The V call is TRBV7-2, the J call TRBJ2-3; 7 bases are shared with TRBD2. V shed 2 bases and J 3 bases; nucleotides not matched to a gene: 8. Germline CDR1 is SGHTA and CDR2 is FQGNSA. The CDR3 has 16 residues. The CDR3, as DNA: TGTGCCAGCAGCTTACAAGGACTAGGGAAAACAGATACGCAGTATTTT. Translating it yields CASSLQGLGKTDTQYF.

The chain links TRBV12-3 or TRBV12-4 to TRBJ2-7, with D perhaps TRBD1 (6 bases). Trimming removed 4 bases from V and 2 bases from J, with 9 bases in between. The CDR3 loop spans 13 amino acids. This chain's CDR3 is CASSSTGPYEQYF. DNA of the CDR3: TGTGCCAGCAGTTCGACAGGCCCCTACGAGCAGTACTTC.

The chain joins TRBV12-3 or TRBV12-4 to TRBJ1-6; unclear D gene. The CDR3 totals 13 residues. Trimming left V 4 bases short and J 16 bases short, with 17 bases between. CDR3 sequence reads: CASSYSVRRGLHF. The CDR3 DNA reads as TGTGCCAGCAGTTACTCAGTCCGCCGCGGTCTCCACTTT.

This chain connects TRBV15 to TRBJ1-4; D is unclear. CDR1 and CDR2 from the germline V gene are LNHNV and YYDKDF (reference sequence). The V and J ends lost 3 bases and 9 bases respectively, with 11 bases between them. The CDR3 totals 13 residues. The CDR3 is CATSSLRVQKLFF. CDR3 DNA sequence: TGTGCCACCAGCAGTTTAAGGGTGCAAAAACTGTTTTTT.

V is TRBV7-8 and J is TRBJ1-1; tentative D call: TRBD1 (6 bases). Germline V gene data show CDR1 as SGHVS and CDR2 as FQNEAQ. Trimming cost V 1 base and J 4 bases, with 16 bases left between them. The CDR3 has 16 residues. The CDR3 spells CASSLDPGRGGTEAFF. In nucleotides, the CDR3 is TGTGCCAGCAGCTTAGATCCAGGCAGGGGAGGCACTGAAGCTTTCTTT.

The rearrangement links TRBV9 to TRBJ1-2; D is perhaps TRBD1 (5 bases). This CDR3 spans 14 amino acids. V lost 1 base and J 5 bases, leaving 12 bases between the germline ends. Germline CDR1 is SGDLS and CDR2 is YYNGEE. The CDR3 DNA reads TGTGCCAGCAGCGTAACAGGTGGACCGTATGGCTACACCTTC. This codes for CASSVTGGPYGYTF.

The chain is built from TRBV4-1 and TRBJ2-5; perhaps TRBD1 as D (6 bases). The CDR3 contains 15 residues. Trimming took 3 bases from V and 4 from J, leaving 15 bases between them. CDR1 is MGHRA, CDR2 YSYEKL, per germline. The CDR3 protein is CASSQFEVGAETQYF. In nucleotides, the CDR3 is TGCGCCAGCAGCCAGTTCGAGGTGGGGGCAGAGACCCAGTACTTC.

The chain joins TRBV5-1 to TRBJ1-3, with TRBD1 identical over 7 bases. CDR3 length: 20 amino acids. The trim removed 4 bases at V and 0 bases at J, leaving 19 bases unmatched. Germline lookup yields CDR1 SGHRS and CDR2 YFSETQ. CDR3 bases: TGCGCCAGCAGCAGGGAGGGCGGGACAGTCTTCTCAAGCTCTGGAAACACCATATATTTT. The encoded protein is CASSREGGTVFSSSGNTIYF.

In regard to this clone: Within the sample, other DNA sequences also encode this same CDR3. This chain joins TRBV5-1 and TRBJ2-3; 7 bases map to TRBD1. With V trimmed by 0 bases and J by 1 base, 2 bases remained unmatched. Germline lookup yields CDR1 SGHRS and CDR2 YFSETQ. The CDR3 sequence is 15 residues long. CDR3 residues: CASSLEGGGTDTQYF. The CDR3 nucleotides read TGCGCCAGCAGCTTGGAAGGGGGCGGCACAGATACGCAGTATTTT.

The gene calls are TRBV6-4 and TRBJ1-1; 7 nucleotides align to TRBD1. The CDR3 runs to 15 residues. Unmatched junction bases numbered 13, after V lost 7 bases and J lost 5 bases. CDR1 and CDR2 (germline): MRHNA, SNTAGT. The CDR3 bases are TGTGCCAGCAAGAGCAGGGGGTCCTCGGGGACTGAAGCTTTCTTT. It is translated as CASKSRGSSGTEAFF.

The V and J genes are TRBV28 and TRBJ2-7; D possibly corresponds to TRBD1 (5 bases). The length of the CDR3 is 17 residues. Germline loops: CDR1 MDHEN, CDR2 SYDVKM. The V end lost 5 bases, the J end lost 0 bases, and 20 bases lay between the germline ends. The CDR3 here is CASSPAWGSISSYEQYF. CDR3 bases: TGTGCCAGCAGTCCAGCCTGGGGCAGCATTAGCTCCTACGAGCAGTACTTC.

This sequence joins TRBV10-2 and TRBJ1-1; D gene unclear. V lost 6 bases to trimming and J lost 0 bases, with 17 bases between them. There are 16 residues in the CDR3. Per the germline V gene, CDR1 is WSHSY and CDR2 is SAAADI. The CDR3 loop reads CASRGSGRGMNTEAFF. CDR3 coding DNA: TGCGCCAGCAGGGGGTCGGGAAGAGGCATGAACACTGAAGCTTTCTTT.

The genes are TRBV3-1 (or the pseudogene TRBV3-2) and TRBJ2-7, with 10 positions matching TRBD2. V lost 0 bases and J lost 4; bases outside the gene matches: 6. The CDR3 runs 16 residues. The germline gives CDR1 LGHDT, CDR2 YNNKEL (reference sequence). CDR3 DNA sequence: TGTGCCAGCAGCCAAGATTTGGCTAGCGGGAGTTACGAGCAGTACTTC. Translating it yields CASSQDLASGSYEQYF.

The chain carries TRBV7-8 and TRBJ2-3; D uncertain. Germline V gives CDR1 SGHVS, CDR2 FQNEAQ. The CDR3 length is 15 residues. V lost 5 bases, J lost 4 bases, and 16 bases lay in between. DNA for the CDR3: TGTGCCAGCAGCCCGACTGTCACGGGCGCAGATACGCAGTATTTT. Translating gives CASSPTVTGADTQYF.

The table lists this clone with a count of one. In DNA form, the CDR3 reads TGTGCCAGCAGTTACTCGATCTCCCAGGGGTACACCATATATTTT. It is translated as CASSYSISQGYTIYF. This chain joins TRBV6-5 and TRBJ1-3; possibly TRBD1 for D (6 bases). V was shortened by 0 bases and J by 8 bases, with 14 bases between the two germline ends. CDR3 length: 15 amino acids. From germline, CDR1 is MNHEY and CDR2 SVGAGI.

This chain connects TRBV28 to TRBJ1-1; D is undetermined. Germline CDR1 is MDHEN and CDR2 is SYDVKM. The CDR3 runs to 11 residues. Trimming stripped 7 bases from V and 1 base from J, with 4 bases between. CDR3 nucleotide sequence: TGTGCCAGCAAAGGGAACACTGAAGCTTTCTTT. Its protein is CASKGNTEAFF.

The chain recombines TRBV9 with TRBJ1-1, with a tentative D call TRBD1 (5 bases). Trimming left V 3 bases short and J 7 bases short, with 13 bases between. The CDR3 runs to 13 residues. Germline V gene sequence: CDR1 SGDLS, CDR2 YYNGEE. The CDR3 protein is CASSAVVGDEAFF. CDR3 bases: TGTGCCAGCAGCGCCGTAGTAGGGGATGAAGCTTTCTTT.

The chain links TRBV19 to TRBJ1-4; D might be TRBD1 (6 bases). The CDR3 spans 16 residues. The V gene's germline CDR1 is LNHDA and CDR2 SQIVND (reference sequence). The germline V and J ends were trimmed by 9 bases and 3 bases, with 20 bases remaining between them. CDR3 coding DNA: TGTGCCAGCACCGGCCCACGGACAGCCGCTAATGAAAAACTGTTTTTT. Translation: CASTGPRTAANEKLFF.

This clone was seen a few times. CDR3 sequence: CASSYRTGPIEAFF. CDR3 in DNA: TGTGCCAGCAGTTATCGGACAGGGCCCATTGAAGCTTTCTTT. The rearrangement joins TRBV6-2 or TRBV6-3 to TRBJ1-1, with 8 positions matching TRBD1. The CDR3 is made up of 14 amino acids. CDR1 MNHEY and CDR2 SVGEGT come from the germline V gene. After removal of 3 bases from V and 7 bases from J, the junction contained 7 bases not matched to a gene.